Below, 2 T cell receptor beta chains from the same sample are listed, as sequenced in a study of shared clonotypes between healthy human individuals. TCRdb keeps only in-frame clones here, not all; method: immunoSEQ multiplex PCR. The sample holds some 2.4 million clones; over 85% are singletons and the top ten take approximately 0.37%. Sequenced input: naive CD4+ T cells from PBMCs. The subset denotes: CD45RA+ positively selected. The source is a man younger than 35 in good health. Some clones in this sample may be carry-over from other donors' samples.

This clone appeared a single time. The J gene is TRBJ2-5, the V gene TRBV6-5; the match to TRBD1 covers 7 bases. Germline V gene data show CDR1 as MNHEY and CDR2 as SVGAGI. V lost 5 bases to trimming and J lost 5 bases; unmatched junction nucleotides: 8. This CDR3 region has 14 residues. CDR3 in DNA: TGTGCCAGCAGTCTCTTAGGGGGCATGGAGACCCAGTACTTC. It specifies CASSLLGGMETQYF.

The chain has TRBV9 and TRBJ2-2, with 10 bases lining up with TRBD1. This CDR3 comprises 15 residues. The trim removed 6 bases at V and 5 bases at J, leaving 7 bases unmatched. CDR1 is SGDLS and CDR2 is YYNGEE in the germline V gene. The CDR3 region has the DNA TGTGCCAGCACCCCGGGACAGGGGCAAACCGGGGAGCTGTTTTTT. Translated, it gives CASTPGQGQTGELFF.